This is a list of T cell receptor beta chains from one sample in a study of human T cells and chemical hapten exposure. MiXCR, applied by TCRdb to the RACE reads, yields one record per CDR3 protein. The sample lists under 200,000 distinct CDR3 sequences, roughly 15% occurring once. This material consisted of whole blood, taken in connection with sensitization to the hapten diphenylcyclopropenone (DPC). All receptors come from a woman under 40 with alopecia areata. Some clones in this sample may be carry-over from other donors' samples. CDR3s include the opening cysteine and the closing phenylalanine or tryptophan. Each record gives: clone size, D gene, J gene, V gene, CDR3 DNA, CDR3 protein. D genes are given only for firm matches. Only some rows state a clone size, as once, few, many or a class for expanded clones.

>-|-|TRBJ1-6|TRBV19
TGTGCCAGTAGTATAGATCAGCCTGAGCAGAATTCACCCCTCCACTTT
CASSIDQPEQNSPLHF
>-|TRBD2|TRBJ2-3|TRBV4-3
TGCGCCAGCAGCCAAGGGCGACTAGCGGACACAGATACGCAGTATTTT
CASSQGRLADTDTQYF
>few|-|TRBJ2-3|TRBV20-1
TGCAGTGCTAGAGTTTCGGGGAGCACAGATACGCAGTATTTT
CSARVSGSTDTQYF
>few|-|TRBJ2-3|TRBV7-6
TGTGCCAGCAGCTTAGATGGAATCTATCCCCCTTCGGATTTT
CASSLDGIYPPSDF
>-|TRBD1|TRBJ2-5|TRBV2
TGTGCCAGCGGGGGACAGAGCTTTCAAGAGACCCAGTACTTC
CASGGQSFQETQYF
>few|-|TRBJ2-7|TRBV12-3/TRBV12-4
TGTGCCAGCAGCCCACAGGGGAGGGGCGAGCAGTACTTC
CASSPQGRGEQYF
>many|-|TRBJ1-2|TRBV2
TGTGCCAGCAGTGAAAAGCTAGGGACACGAGCTAACTATGGCTACACCTTC
CASSEKLGTRANYGYTF
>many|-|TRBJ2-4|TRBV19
TGTGCCAGTACCTCCCAGGACGGACTAGCCAAAAACATTCAGTACTTC
CASTSQDGLAKNIQYF
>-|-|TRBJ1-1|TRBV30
TGTGCCTGGAGTGTAGGCCACCCGAACACTGAAGCTTTCTTT
CAWSVGHPNTEAFF
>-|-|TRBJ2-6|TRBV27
TGTGCCAGCAGAGTAGGGGCCTCTGGGGCCAACGTCCTGACTTTC
CASRVGASGANVLTF
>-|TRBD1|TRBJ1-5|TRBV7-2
TGTGCCAGCAGCTTAGTTGACAGGGGCAATCAGCCCCAGCATTTT
CASSLVDRGNQPQHF
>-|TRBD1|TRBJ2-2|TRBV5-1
TGCGCCAGCAACAGACAGGGGGCCGACACCGGGGAGCTGTTTTTT
CASNRQGADTGELFF
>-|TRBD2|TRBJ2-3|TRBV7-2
TGTGCCAGCAGCTGGGGACTAGCGGGGGGGCTGGCAGATACGCAGTATTTT
CASSWGLAGGLADTQYF
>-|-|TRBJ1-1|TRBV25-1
TGTGCCAGCAGTGATTGGGGGCCCCTTGAAGCTTTCTTT
CASSDWGPLEAFF
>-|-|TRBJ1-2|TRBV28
TGTGCCAGCGGGTGGACAGAAAACTATGGCTACACCTTC
CASGWTENYGYTF
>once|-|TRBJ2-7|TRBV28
TGTGCCAGCTCCAACGGCGGAGGGGCTACCTACGAGCAGTACTTC
CASSNGGGATYEQYF